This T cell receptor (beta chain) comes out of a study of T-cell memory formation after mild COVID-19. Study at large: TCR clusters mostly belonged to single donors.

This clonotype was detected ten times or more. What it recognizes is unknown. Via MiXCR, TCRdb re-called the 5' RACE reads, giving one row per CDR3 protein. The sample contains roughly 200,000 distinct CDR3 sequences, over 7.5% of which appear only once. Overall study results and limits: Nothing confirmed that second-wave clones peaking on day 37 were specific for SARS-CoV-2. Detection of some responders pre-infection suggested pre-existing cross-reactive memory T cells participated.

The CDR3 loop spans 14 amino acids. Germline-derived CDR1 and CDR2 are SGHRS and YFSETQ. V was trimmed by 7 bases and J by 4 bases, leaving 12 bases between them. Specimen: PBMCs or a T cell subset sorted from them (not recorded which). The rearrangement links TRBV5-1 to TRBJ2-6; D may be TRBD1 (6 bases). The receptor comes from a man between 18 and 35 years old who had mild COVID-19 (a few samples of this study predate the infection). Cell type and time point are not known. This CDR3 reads CASRQAGGANVLTF. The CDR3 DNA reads TGCGCCAGCCGACAGGCCGGCGGGGCCAACGTCCTGACTTTC. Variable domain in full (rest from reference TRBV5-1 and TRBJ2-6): KAGVTQTPRYLIKTRGQQVTLSCSPISGHRSVSWYQQTPGQGLQFLFEYFSETQRNKGNFPGRFSGRQFSNSRSEMNVSTLELGDSALYLCASRQAGGANVLTFGAGSRLTVL.